This T cell receptor (beta chain) stems from a study of blood T cell repertoires in COVID-19. The overall study: In each case, the material was cDNA or gDNA derived from T cells, B-cell-depleted T cells, or PBMCs.

V was clipped by 5 bases and J by 4 bases, with 18 bases between them. This CDR3 is built from 16 residues. CDR1 is SGHVS, CDR2 FQNEAQ, per germline. Per the original methods: It was from reference gene primer amplification that nucleated cell counts were estimated. The protocol was immunoSEQ multiplex PCR, while the TCRdb copy is restricted to in-frame clones and leaves out a portion. V, J and clone size are taken as reported in that table, and D and trimming were inferred from the DNA itself. The table shows 90,000 or so clones, with 91% occurring only once. The sample comprised peripheral blood. J is TRBJ1-3 and V is TRBV7-8, with TRBD1 as a possible D gene (5 bases). The receptor was isolated from a human donor with active COVID-19. The donor label of this sample is uncertain. The CDR3 region has the DNA TGTGCCAGCAGCCCTAGATCGGCGGGACCGGGAAACACCATATATTTT. The encoded protein is CASSPRSAGPGNTIYF.